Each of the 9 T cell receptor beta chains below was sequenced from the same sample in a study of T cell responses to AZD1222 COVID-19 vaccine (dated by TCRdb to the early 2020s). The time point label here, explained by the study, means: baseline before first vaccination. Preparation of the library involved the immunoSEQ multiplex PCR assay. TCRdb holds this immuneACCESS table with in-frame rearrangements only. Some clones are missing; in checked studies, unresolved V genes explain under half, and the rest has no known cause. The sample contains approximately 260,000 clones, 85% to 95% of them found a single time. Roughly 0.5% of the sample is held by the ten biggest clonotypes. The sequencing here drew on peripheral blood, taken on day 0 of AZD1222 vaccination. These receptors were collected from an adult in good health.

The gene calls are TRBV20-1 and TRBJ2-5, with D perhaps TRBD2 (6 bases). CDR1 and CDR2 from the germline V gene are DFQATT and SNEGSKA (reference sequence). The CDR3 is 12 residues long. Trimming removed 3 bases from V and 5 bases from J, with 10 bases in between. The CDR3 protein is CSASTGVETQYF. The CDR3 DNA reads TGCAGTGCTAGTACGGGAGTGGAGACCCAGTACTTC.

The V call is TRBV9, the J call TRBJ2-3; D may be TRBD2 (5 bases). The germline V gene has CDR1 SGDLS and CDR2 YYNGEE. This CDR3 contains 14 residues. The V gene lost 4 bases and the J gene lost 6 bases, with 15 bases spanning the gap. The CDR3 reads CASSLREPGDTQYF. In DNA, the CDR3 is TGTGCCAGCAGCCTCCGGGAACCCGGGGATACGCAGTATTTT.

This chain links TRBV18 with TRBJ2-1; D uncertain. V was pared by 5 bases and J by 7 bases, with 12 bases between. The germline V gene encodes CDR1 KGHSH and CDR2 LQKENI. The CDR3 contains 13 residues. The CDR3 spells CASSSENANEQFF. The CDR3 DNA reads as TGTGCCAGCTCAAGTGAAAATGCGAATGAGCAGTTCTTC.

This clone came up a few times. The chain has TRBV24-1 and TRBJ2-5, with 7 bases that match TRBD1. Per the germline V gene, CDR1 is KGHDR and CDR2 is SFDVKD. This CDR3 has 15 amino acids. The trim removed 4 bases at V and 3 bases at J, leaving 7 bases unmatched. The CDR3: CATSELGGIEETQYF. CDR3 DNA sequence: TGTGCCACCAGTGAACTAGGGGGCATTGAAGAGACCCAGTACTTC.

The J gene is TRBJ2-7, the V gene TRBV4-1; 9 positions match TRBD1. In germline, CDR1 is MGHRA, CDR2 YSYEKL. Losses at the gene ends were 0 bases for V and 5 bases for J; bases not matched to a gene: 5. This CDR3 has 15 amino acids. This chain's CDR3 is CASSQDGTGSDEQYF. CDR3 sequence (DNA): TGCGCCAGCAGCCAAGACGGGACAGGGTCGGACGAGCAGTACTTC.

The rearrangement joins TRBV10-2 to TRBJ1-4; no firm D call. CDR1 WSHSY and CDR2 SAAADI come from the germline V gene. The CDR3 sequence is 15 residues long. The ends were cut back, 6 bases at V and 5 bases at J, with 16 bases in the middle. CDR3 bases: TGCGCCAGCAGGGGGAGGGCAGCGGAGAATGAAAAACTGTTTTTT. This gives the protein CASRGRAAENEKLFF.

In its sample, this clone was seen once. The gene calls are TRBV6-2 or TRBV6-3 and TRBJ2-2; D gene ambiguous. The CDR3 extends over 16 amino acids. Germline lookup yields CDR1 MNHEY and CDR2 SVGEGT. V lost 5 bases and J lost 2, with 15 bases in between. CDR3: CASSAPQGLNTGELFF. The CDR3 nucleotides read TGTGCCAGCAGTGCTCCACAAGGGCTAAACACCGGGGAGCTGTTTTTT.

This chain's CDR3 is CASSYGGLGTEAFF. Here the CDR3 DNA reads TGTGCCAGCAGTTACGGGGGCCTCGGAACTGAAGCTTTCTTT. The chain has TRBV6-5 and TRBJ1-1, with D perhaps TRBD1 (6 bases). V lost 2 bases and J lost 5, with 12 bases in between. Germline V gene lookup returns CDR1 MNHEY and CDR2 SVGAGI. This CDR3 is built from 14 residues.

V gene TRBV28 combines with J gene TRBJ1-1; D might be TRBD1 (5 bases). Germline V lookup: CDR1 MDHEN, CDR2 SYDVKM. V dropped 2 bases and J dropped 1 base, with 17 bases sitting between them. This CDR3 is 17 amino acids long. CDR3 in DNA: TGTGCCAGCAGTTTACCCGGGGCCGGGAGGAGGAACACTGAAGCTTTCTTT. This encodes CASSLPGAGRRNTEAFF.